These T cell receptor beta chains were read from a single sample in a study of T cell changes during pregnancy in multiple sclerosis. The protocol was immunoSEQ multiplex PCR, while the TCRdb copy is restricted to in-frame clones and leaves out a portion. Found here are roughly 100,000 clones, about 90% of them singletons; the top ten hold 1.6%. The specimen comprised peripheral blood, sampled before pregnancy. These receptors all stem from a female donor with multiple sclerosis, enrolled in a pregnancy study. CDR3s include the opening cysteine and the closing phenylalanine or tryptophan. The order of the fields is J gene, D gene, clone size, V gene, CDR3 length, CDR3 protein, CDR3 DNA. A D gene is named only where the DNA matches it firmly. The size field is filled for only some rows; it gives once, few, many or a size class.

J: TRBJ2-7; D: NA; size: NA; V: TRBV12-1; length: 16; CDR3: CASSTGVRGSTYEQYF; DNA: TGTGCCAGCAGCACGGGCGTAAGGGGAAGTACCTACGAGCAGTACTTC
J: TRBJ1-5; D: NA; size: NA; V: TRBV11-2; length: 15; CDR3: CASSGGLVPNQPQHF; DNA: TGTGCCAGCAGTGGGGGCCTCGTACCAAATCAGCCCCAGCATTTT
J: TRBJ1-1; D: NA; size: NA; V: TRBV14; length: 15; CDR3: CASSKITGYYTEAFF; DNA: TGTGCCAGCAGCAAGATTACAGGGTATTACACTGAAGCTTTCTTT
J: TRBJ2-7; D: NA; size: once; V: TRBV13; length: 13; CDR3: CASSPGAVREQYF; DNA: TGTGCCAGCAGCCCAGGGGCGGTCAGGGAGCAGTACTTC
J: TRBJ2-7; D: TRBD2; size: NA; V: TRBV6-1; length: 16; CDR3: CASSGGTSGRTYEQYF; DNA: TGTGCCAGCAGTGGCGGGACTAGCGGGAGAACCTACGAGCAGTACTTC
J: TRBJ2-1; D: NA; size: NA; V: TRBV7-8; length: 11; CDR3: CASGAYNEQFF; DNA: TGTGCCTCAGGGGCCTACAATGAGCAGTTCTTC
J: TRBJ2-5; D: TRBD2; size: NA; V: TRBV19; length: 14; CDR3: CASSGGLAGGVWNF; DNA: TGTGCCAGTAGTGGGGGACTAGCGGGGGGCGTATGGAACTTC
J: TRBJ2-5; D: NA; size: NA; V: TRBV29-1; length: 14; CDR3: CSVGHLQGSGTQYF; DNA: TGCAGCGTCGGACATCTCCAGGGTTCTGGGACCCAGTACTTC
J: TRBJ2-3; D: NA; size: NA; V: TRBV5-1; length: 16; CDR3: CASSLAPRIGTDTQYF; DNA: TGCGCCAGCAGCTTGGCCCCCAGGATCGGTACAGATACGCAGTATTTT
J: TRBJ2-2; D: TRBD2; size: NA; V: TRBV6-6; length: 16; CDR3: CASRSAGGGDTGELFF; DNA: TGTGCCAGCCGATCCGCCGGGGGGGGCGATACCGGGGAGCTGTTTTTT
J: TRBJ1-1; D: TRBD1; size: NA; V: TRBV27; length: 16; CDR3: CASSPRSGQGHTEAFF; DNA: TGTGCCAGCAGTCCCCGGAGTGGACAGGGCCACACTGAAGCTTTCTTT
J: TRBJ2-5; D: NA; size: NA; V: TRBV5-4; length: 14; CDR3: CASSLGQPPETQYF; DNA: TGTGCCAGCAGCTTGGGACAGCCCCCAGAGACCCAGTACTTC